The text below deals with one TCR beta chain. It has no known antigen specificity. No per-base quality is available; no much larger clone lies one base away. Library preparation employed 5' RACE. The listed sequencing device is NextSeq 500. The TCR library protocol attached unique molecular identifiers to individual cDNA molecules to correct for sequencing error and PCR bias. Sequencing covered both TCR alpha and beta chains, and within each sample the abundances of alpha and beta sequences were tightly co-correlated. The original methods were these. V gene, J gene and CDR3 annotation of TCR sequences was performed with Decombinator V4. TCRs were defined as expanded if a significant change between any two time points was detected under a Poisson model with p below 0.0001. TCR abundances were normalised to the total number of TCRs sequenced per sample and expressed as counts per million. TRAV1-2 paired with TRAJ12, TRAJ20 or TRAJ33 defined MAIT TCRs, while TRAV10 paired with TRAJ18 defined iNKT TCRs. VDJdb, accessed 1 November 2021, was searched for CMV, EBV and SARS-CoV-2 annotated TCRs, with TCRs annotated for multiple antigens excluded. The public sequencing data were trimmed at Q25 with fastp and processed into clonotypes with MiXCR by TCRdb, which kept only in-frame beta chains. Every CDR3 protein is listed once, alongside the most common genes and DNA of its rows. The V and J calls were determined by TCRdb, not by the authors. For this sample the table gives 55,000 to 65,000 distinct CDR3 sequences, of which roughly 16% were detected only once. The top ten hold approximately 4% of the sample.

The study was a case-control design nested within a healthcare worker cohort in London, UK, with weekly nasopharyngeal swab PCR tests and blood sampling. Healthcare workers were enrolled in the week of the UK lockdown, from 23 to 31 March 2020, and were followed every week for up to roughly 16 weeks. Trimming takes 7 bases off V and 5 bases off J; junction bases not matched to a gene: 10. CDR1 and CDR2, looked up from the germline V gene (reference sequence), are LGHDT and YNNKEL. The CDR3 contains 14 residues, cysteine and phenylalanine counted. CDR3 DNA is the only sequence kept; it has 42 bases, read in frame from the first base. The data were obtained in a study of early T cells in non-severe SARS-CoV-2 infection (dated by TCRdb to 2020 to 2022). Broadly, across the study: Because TCR sequencing relied on bulk RNA taken from unsorted whole blood, pairing of alpha and beta chains was not possible.

Overall study outcomes, separate from this receptor: VDJdb matching was skewed toward anti-spike CD8 responses, so virus-specific expansions were likely underestimated and private and CD4 specificities were missed.

The chain links TRBV3-1 with TRBJ2-7, with 8 junctional bases fitting TRBD2. Sequenced here: whole blood, sampled at baseline. The clonotype originates from an adult who was a healthcare worker with PCR-confirmed SARS-CoV-2 infection or an uninfected control (not recorded which). CDR3 sequence: CASTGGLGVHEQYF. In nucleotide form, the sequence is TGTGCCAGCACCGGGGGACTAGGCGTCCACGAGCAGTACTTC.